This T cell receptor (beta chain) was sequenced in a study of OX40 agonist ivuxolimab in advanced cancers. For the study in its entirety: Ivuxolimab was a fully human IgG2 agonistic monoclonal antibody targeting the costimulatory receptor OX40 (CD134). Patients were allowed to have had prior anti-PD-1, anti-PD-L1 or anti-CTLA-4 therapy, and 30% to 40% of the dose-escalation patients had previously received checkpoint inhibitors. Of the approximately 50 patients in dose escalation, approximately 20 had hepatocellular carcinoma, some 15 had melanoma, 9 had renal cell carcinoma and 9 had head and neck cancer. The purpose of peripheral TCRbeta sequencing was to test whether ivuxolimab changed TCR sequence diversity and led to clonal T-cell expansion. Partial responses were achieved by three dose-escalation patients, of whom one had hepatocellular carcinoma and two had cutaneous melanoma. In the dose-escalation cohort, around four fifths of patients were male, and the mean age was roughly 60 years with a range of about 20 to 80. Intravenous ivuxolimab was administered to patients every 2 weeks at six dose levels: 0.01, 0.1, 0.3, 1.5, 3 and 10 mg/kg. The monotherapy dose-escalation portion (N ≈ 50 patients) of the phase I ivuxolimab trial is reported in the paper.

Summary of the overall study and its limitations: Low levels of normalized T-cell clonal expansion were also shown by some nonresponding patients. At doses of 0.1 to 3.0 mg/kg, clonal expansion of both CD4+ and CD8+ blood T cells was observed from baseline to week 6. In the 0.1-3.0 mg/kg groups, partial responders were among the patients with the lowest normalized peripheral clonal expansion, particularly in CD8+ T cells. On average, CD8+ T cells showed more expanded clones than CD4+ T cells after ivuxolimab. Antigen specificity was not determined for the clonally expanded peripheral T cells.

The trial excluded patients who had a history of autoimmune disease or who were on systemic immunosuppression. Peripheral blood for TCR sequencing was collected from all dose cohorts at baseline, on cycle 4 day 1, and on cycle 7 day 1. Samples were obtained from an open-label, multicenter, first-in-human phase I dose-escalation trial of ivuxolimab. The trial enrolled adults with locally advanced or metastatic head and neck squamous cell, hepatocellular, melanoma or renal cell carcinoma. Before TCR sequencing, CD4+ T cells and CD8+ T cells from peripheral blood were sorted into separate populations. There are 16 amino acids in the CDR3, from cysteine to phenylalanine inclusive. Of all the DNA, just the CDR3 is kept, 48 bases in frame from base 1. CDR1 SEHNR and CDR2 FQNEAQ are derived from the germline V gene (reference sequence). Germline trimming amounts to 5 bases on V and 7 bases on J, with 10 as the count of junction bases outside the gene matches.

About this clone itself: Which antigen it targets is not known. Base-call qualities are not available, and no considerably larger clone is one nucleotide away.

For sequencing of the TCRbeta CDR3 region, genomic DNA was extracted from the sorted cells. The immunoSEQ Assay was used to sequence the TCRbeta CDR3 regions. TCRdb stores this immuneACCESS table with in-frame sequences only. Part of the clones is absent; in the studies checked, under half of the shortfall reflects unresolved V genes, and no reason is known for the rest. Here the sample has some 66,000 clones; roughly 84% occur a single time. Jointly, the top ten make up 0.38% of the sample. The V gene is TRBV7-9 and the J gene is TRBJ2-1, with TRBD1 matching 11 junction bases. The TCR comes from an adult with an advanced solid tumor such as melanoma, head and neck, liver or kidney cancer. Sample: CD4+ or CD8+ T cells sorted from blood, taken in a trial of the OX40 agonist ivuxolimab. The CDR3 region: CASSPLDRGRRNEQFF. DNA sequence: TGTGCCAGCAGCCCGTTGGACAGGGGGCGCAGGAATGAGCAGTTCTTC.